The sequence of this T cell receptor (beta chain) was determined in a study of cytomegalovirus exposure and HLA in healthy donors. Study information: From about 200 million T cells, an earlier analysis saw 110 million or so unique TCR beta sequences. Findings and limits, study-wide: Most CMV-associated TCR beta chains were later found to appear HLA-restricted.

The PCR had 60 Vbeta and 13 Jbeta primers. Profiled with immunoSEQ multiplex PCR; TCRdb holds only in-frame clones, not every one. The sample yields about 140,000 clones, nearly 80% seen once. V lost 3 bases and J lost 4; bases outside the gene matches: 11. There are 16 residues in the CDR3. Germline CDR1 reads SNHLY; CDR2 reads FYNNEI. Though nominally healthy at sampling, donors likely had unrecorded immune exposures. On this clone: Its antigen remains unidentified.

This receptor was taken from a woman aged 30 to 39 in good health and CMV-seronegative. Sequenced material: PBMCs. The chain links TRBV2 to TRBJ2-5; 7 bases map to TRBD1. The CDR3: CASSDGGIQGLETQYF. The CDR3 coding sequence is TGTGCCAGCAGTGACGGTGGGATACAGGGGCTAGAGACCCAGTACTTC.